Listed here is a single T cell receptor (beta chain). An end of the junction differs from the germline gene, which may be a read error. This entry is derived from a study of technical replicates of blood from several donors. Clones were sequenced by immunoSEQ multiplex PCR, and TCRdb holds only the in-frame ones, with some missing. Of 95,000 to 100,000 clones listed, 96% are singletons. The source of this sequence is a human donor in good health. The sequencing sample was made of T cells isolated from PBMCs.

Here the CDR3 reads CASIERWSGGLVETQYF. The CDR3 coding sequence is TGTGCTAGCATCGAACGGTGGAGCGGGGGGTTGGTGGAGACCCAGTACTTC. V is TRBV7-7 and J is TRBJ2-5, with 9 bases fitting TRBD2. Germline CDR1 SSHAT, CDR2 FNYEAQ (reference sequence). The CDR3 has 17 amino acids. Full variable domain (rest looked up from reference TRBV7-7 and TRBJ2-5): GAGVSQSPRYKVTKRGQDVTLRCDPISSHATLYWYQQALGQGPEFLTYFNYEAQPDKSGLPSDRFSAERPEGSISTLTIQRTEQRDSAMYRCASIERWSGGLVETQYFGPGTRLLVL.